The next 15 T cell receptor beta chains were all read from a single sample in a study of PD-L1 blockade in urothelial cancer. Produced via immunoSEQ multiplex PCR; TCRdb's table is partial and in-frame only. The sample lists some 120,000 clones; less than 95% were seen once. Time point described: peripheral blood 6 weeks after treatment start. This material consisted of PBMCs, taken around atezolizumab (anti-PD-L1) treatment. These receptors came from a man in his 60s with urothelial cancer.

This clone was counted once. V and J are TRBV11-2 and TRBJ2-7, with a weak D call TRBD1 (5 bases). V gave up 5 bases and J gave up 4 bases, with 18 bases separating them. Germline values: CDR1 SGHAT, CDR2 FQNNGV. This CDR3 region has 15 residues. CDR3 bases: TGTGCCAGCAGCGCACCGGACACCCTGTTGTACGAGCAGTACTTC. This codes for CASSAPDTLLYEQYF.

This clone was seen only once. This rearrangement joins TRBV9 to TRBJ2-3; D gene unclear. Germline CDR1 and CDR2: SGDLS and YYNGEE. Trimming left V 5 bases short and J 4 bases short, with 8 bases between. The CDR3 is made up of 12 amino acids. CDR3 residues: CASSRIADTQYF. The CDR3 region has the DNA TGTGCCAGCAGTCGAATAGCAGATACGCAGTATTTT.

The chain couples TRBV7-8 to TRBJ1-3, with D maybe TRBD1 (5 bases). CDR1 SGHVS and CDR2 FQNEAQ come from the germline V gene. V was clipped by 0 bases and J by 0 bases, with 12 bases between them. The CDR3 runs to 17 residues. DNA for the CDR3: TGTGCCAGCAGCTTAGCTCGCCGGGGGAGCTCTGGAAACACCATATATTTT. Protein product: CASSLARRGSSGNTIYF. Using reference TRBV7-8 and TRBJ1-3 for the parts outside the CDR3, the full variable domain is GAGVSQSPRYKVAKRGQDVALRCDPISGHVSLFWYQQALGQGPEFLTYFQNEAQLDKSGLPSDRFFAERPEGSVSTLKIQRTQQEDSAVYLCASSLARRGSSGNTIYFGEGSWLTVV.

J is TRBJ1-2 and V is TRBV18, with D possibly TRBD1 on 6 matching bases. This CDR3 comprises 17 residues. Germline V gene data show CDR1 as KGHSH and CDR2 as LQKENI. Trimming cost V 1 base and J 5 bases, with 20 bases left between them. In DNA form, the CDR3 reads TGTGCCAGCTCACCACTTCTCTCGACAGGTTACGAATATGGCTACACCTTC. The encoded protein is CASSPLLSTGYEYGYTF.

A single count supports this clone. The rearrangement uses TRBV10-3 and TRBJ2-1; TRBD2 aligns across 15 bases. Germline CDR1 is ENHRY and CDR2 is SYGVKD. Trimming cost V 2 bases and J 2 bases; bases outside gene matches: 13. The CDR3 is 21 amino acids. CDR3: CAISETQGSRTSGRAYNEQFF. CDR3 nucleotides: TGTGCCATCAGTGAGACTCAGGGGTCTCGGACTAGCGGGAGGGCCTACAATGAGCAGTTCTTC.

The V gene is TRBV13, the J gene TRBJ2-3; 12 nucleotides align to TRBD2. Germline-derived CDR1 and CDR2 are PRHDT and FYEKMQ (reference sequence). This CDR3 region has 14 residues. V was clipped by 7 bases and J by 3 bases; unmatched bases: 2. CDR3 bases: TGTGCCAGCACCACTAGCGGGGGGACAGATACGCAGTATTTT. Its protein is CASTTSGGTDTQYF. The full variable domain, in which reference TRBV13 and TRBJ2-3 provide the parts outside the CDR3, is AAGVIQSPRHLIKEKRETATLKCYPIPRHDTVYWYQQGPGQDPQFLISFYEKMQSDKGSIPDRFSAQQFSDYHSELNMSSLELGDSALYFCASTTSGGTDTQYFGPGTRLTVL.

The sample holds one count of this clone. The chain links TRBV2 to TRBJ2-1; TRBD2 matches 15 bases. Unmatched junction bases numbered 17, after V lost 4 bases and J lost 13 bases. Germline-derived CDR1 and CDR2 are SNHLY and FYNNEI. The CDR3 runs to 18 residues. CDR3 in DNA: TGTGCCAGCAGTGGGGCCCCGGGACTAGCGGGGGGATCAGGGCGTCAGTTCTTC. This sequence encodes CASSGAPGLAGGSGRQFF.

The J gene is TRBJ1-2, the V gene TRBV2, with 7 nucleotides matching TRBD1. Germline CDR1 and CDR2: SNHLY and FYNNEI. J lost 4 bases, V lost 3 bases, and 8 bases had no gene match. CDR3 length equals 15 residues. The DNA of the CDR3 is TGTGCCAGCAGTGATCGACAGGGCCTTACCTATGGCTACACCTTC. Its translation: CASSDRQGLTYGYTF.

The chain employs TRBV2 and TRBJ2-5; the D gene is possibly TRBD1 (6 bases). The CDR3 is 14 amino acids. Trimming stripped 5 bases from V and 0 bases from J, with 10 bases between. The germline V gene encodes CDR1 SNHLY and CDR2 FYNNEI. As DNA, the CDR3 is TGTGCCAGCAGTCCTACAGGGTACCAAGAGACCCAGTACTTC. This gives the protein CASSPTGYQETQYF.

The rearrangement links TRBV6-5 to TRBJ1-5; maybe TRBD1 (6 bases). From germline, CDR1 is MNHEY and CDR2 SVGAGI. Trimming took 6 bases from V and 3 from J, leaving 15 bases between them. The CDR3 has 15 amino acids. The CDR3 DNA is TGTGCCAGCAGCCAACTTAGGACAGCCAATCAGCCCCAGCATTTT. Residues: CASSQLRTANQPQHF.

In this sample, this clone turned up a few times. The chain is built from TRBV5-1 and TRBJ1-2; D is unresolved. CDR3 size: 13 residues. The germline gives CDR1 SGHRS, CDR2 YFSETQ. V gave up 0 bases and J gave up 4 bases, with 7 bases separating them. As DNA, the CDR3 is TGCGCCAGCAGCTTGGCCGGGGTCTATGGCTACACCTTC. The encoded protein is CASSLAGVYGYTF.

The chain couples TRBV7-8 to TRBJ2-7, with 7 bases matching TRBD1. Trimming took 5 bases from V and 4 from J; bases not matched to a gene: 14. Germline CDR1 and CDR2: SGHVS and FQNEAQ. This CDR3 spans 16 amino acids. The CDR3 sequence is CASSIFPSGGGYEQYF. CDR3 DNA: TGTGCCAGCAGCATTTTTCCTTCAGGGGGTGGTTACGAGCAGTACTTC.

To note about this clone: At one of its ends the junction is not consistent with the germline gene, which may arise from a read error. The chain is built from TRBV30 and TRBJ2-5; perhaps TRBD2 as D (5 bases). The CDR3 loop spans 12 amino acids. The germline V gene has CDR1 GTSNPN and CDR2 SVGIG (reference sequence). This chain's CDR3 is CAWSLPRRGYHF. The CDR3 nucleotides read TGTGCCTGGAGTCTCCCTCGCCGGGGTTACCACTTC.

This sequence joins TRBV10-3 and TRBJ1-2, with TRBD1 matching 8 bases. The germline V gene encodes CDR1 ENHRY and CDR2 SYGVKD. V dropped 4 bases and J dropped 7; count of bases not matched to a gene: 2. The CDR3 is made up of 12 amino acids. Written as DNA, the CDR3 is TGTGCCATCAGTGGACAGGGGTCTGGCTACACCTTC. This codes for CAISGQGSGYTF.

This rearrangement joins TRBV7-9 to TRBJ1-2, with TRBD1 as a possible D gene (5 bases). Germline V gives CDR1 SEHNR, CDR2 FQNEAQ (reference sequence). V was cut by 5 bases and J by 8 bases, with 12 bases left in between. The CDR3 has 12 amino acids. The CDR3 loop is CASSQSTAGYTF. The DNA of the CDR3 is TGTGCCAGCAGCCAGTCGACAGCAGGCTACACCTTC.